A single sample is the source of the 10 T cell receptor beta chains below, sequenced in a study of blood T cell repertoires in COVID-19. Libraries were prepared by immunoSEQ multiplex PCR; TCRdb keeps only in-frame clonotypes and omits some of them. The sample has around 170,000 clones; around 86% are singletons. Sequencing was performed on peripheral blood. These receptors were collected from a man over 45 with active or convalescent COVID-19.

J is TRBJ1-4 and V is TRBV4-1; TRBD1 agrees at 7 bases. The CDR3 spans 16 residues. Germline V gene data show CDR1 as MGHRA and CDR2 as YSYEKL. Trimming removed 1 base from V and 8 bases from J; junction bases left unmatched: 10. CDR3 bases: TGCGCCAGCAGCCAAGCCGCGACAGGGTATGGCGAAAAACTGTTTTTT. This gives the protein CASSQAATGYGEKLFF.

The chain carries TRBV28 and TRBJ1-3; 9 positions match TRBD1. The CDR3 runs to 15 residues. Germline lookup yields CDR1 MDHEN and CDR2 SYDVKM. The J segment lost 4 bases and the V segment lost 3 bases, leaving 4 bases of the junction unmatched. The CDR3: CASSFHGTGGNTIYF. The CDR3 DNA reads TGTGCCAGCAGTTTCCACGGGACAGGGGGAAACACCATATATTTT.

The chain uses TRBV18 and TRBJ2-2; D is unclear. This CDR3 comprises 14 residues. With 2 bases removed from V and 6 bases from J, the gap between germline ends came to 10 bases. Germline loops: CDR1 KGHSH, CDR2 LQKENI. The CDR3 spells CASSPIRPAGELFF. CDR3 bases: TGTGCCAGCTCACCAATTCGTCCTGCCGGGGAGCTGTTTTTT. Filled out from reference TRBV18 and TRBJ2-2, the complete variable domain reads NAGVMQNPRHLVRRRGQEARLRCSPMKGHSHVYWYRQLPEEGLKFMVYLQKENIIDESGMPKERFSAEFPKEGPSILRIQQVVRGDSAAYFCASSPIRPAGELFFGEGSRLTVL.

CDR3 region: CASSLDIQGTQYF. Here the CDR3 DNA reads TGTGCCAGCAGCTTAGATATCCAGGGGACCCAGTACTTC. The chain uses TRBV7-6 and TRBJ2-5; possible D gene TRBD1, 5 bases. The CDR3 runs to 13 residues. CDR1 SGHVS and CDR2 FNYEAQ come from the germline V gene. Trimming pared 1 base from V and 7 bases from J, leaving 10 bases between.

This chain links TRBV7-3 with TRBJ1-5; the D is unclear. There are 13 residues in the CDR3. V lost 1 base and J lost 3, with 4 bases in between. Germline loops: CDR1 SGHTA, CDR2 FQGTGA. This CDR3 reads CASSLNNNQPQHF. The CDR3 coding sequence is TGTGCCAGCAGCTTAAACAACAATCAGCCCCAGCATTTT.

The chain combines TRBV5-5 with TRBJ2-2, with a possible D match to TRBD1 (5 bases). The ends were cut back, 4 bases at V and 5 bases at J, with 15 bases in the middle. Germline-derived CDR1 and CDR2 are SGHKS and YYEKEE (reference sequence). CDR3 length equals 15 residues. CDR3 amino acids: CASSDGSQGTGELFF. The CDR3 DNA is TGTGCCAGCAGCGACGGGTCCCAGGGAACCGGGGAGCTGTTTTTT. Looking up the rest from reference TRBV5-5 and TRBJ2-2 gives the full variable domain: DAGVTQSPTHLIKTRGQQVTLRCSPISGHKSVSWYQQVLGQGPQFIFQYYEKEERGRGNFPDRFSARQFPNYSSELNVNALLLGDSALYLCASSDGSQGTGELFFGEGSRLTVL.

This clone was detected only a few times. The CDR3 reads CASSEFWTGDEKLFF. The DNA of the CDR3 is TGTGCCAGCAGTGAATTTTGGACAGGGGATGAAAAACTGTTTTTT. The genes are TRBV25-1 and TRBJ1-4; TRBD1 aligns across 9 bases. CDR1 MGHDK and CDR2 SYGVNS come from the germline V gene. This CDR3 contains 15 residues. V lost 1 base and J lost 6; bases outside the gene matches: 3.

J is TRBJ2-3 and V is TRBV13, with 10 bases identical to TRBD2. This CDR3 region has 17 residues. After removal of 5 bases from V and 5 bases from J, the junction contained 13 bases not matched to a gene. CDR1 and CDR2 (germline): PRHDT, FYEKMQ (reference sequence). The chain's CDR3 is CASSPPPSGRGLDTQYF. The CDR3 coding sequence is TGTGCCAGCAGCCCCCCCCCTAGCGGGAGAGGTCTAGATACGCAGTATTTT.

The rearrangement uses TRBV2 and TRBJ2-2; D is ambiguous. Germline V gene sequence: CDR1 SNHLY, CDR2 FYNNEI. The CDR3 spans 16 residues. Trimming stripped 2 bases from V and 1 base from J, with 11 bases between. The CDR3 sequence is CASSEFPLMNTGELFF. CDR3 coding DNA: TGTGCCAGCAGTGAATTTCCACTAATGAACACCGGGGAGCTGTTTTTT. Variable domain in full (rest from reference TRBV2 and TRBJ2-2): EPEVTQTPSHQVTQMGQEVILRCVPISNHLYFYWYRQILGQKVEFLVSFYNNEISEKSEIFDDQFSVERPDGSNFTLKIRSTKLEDSAMYFCASSEFPLMNTGELFFGEGSRLTVL.

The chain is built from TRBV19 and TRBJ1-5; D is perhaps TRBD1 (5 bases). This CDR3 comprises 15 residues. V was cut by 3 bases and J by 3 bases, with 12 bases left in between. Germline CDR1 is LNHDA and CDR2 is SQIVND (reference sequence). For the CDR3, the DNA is TGTGCCAGTAGTATCTCGGACATCAACAATCAGCCCCAGCATTTT. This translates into CASSISDINNQPQHF.